This entry describes one T cell receptor (beta chain). In the original processing: Estimation of nucleated cell counts relied on the amplification of reference gene primers. Here immunoSEQ multiplex PCR was the method, and the copy in TCRdb shows in-frame clones only, minus some. V, J and clone size are those of that table, while D and trimming were read from the DNA. The sample comprises approximately 180,000 clones, around 87% of which are singletons, and 2.5% rests with the top ten. This sample was included in a study of blood T cell repertoires in COVID-19. Study-wide context: Some COVID-19 samples were acute and others convalescent; all came from the United States, Italy and Spain. T cells, B-cell-depleted T cells, or PBMCs provided the cDNA or gDNA that served as material.

The CDR3 extends over 15 amino acids. Trimming cost V 3 bases and J 4 bases; bases outside gene matches: 2. Germline V gene sequence: CDR1 MNHEY, CDR2 SMNVEV (reference sequence). This receptor was obtained from a man aged 35 to 55 with active or convalescent COVID-19. Sequenced material: peripheral blood. This sequence joins TRBV27 and TRBJ2-5; 13 positions agree with TRBD2. The CDR3 sequence: CASSLGLAGSETQYF. The CDR3 region has the DNA TGTGCCAGCAGTTTGGGACTAGCGGGGTCAGAGACCCAGTACTTC.